This TCR beta chain was identified in a study of T-cell reconstitution after alpha-beta-depleted transplantation in children (dated by TCRdb to the mid-2010s). Turning to the overall study: Using TCR repertoire profiling, the study followed T-cell immune reconstitution in a quantitative way in children after TCRalphabeta/CD19-depleted allogeneic hematopoietic cell transplantation.

The paper as a whole reports these results and caveats: About two months after transplant, the apparently early recovery of alphabetaT-cell counts reportedly depended on just several hundred clones that had expanded rapidly and came from non-depleted graft cells. In some patients, the high TCRbeta diversity seen at day 60 was put down to recipient T cells and intrathymic progenitors that had survived conditioning. Over subsequent months, a decline in hyperexpanded clone frequencies was noted, and after one year, T-cell counts and TCRbeta diversity were mostly ascribed to newly produced T cells.

Only a few counts were recorded for this clonotype. Its antigen target is currently unknown. Qualities for individual bases were not recorded, and no much larger clone is one base off. Libraries came from PCR. The listed sequencing device is Illumina HiSeq 2500. Molecular barcoding was employed in the preparation of TCR libraries, with unique molecular identifiers being used to normalize TCRbeta repertoire quantification. TCRdb cleaned the public reads at Q25 with fastp, built clones with MiXCR and kept in-frame beta chains. Each entry merges the rows of one CDR3 protein and shows their most common DNA and genes. The sample table holds about 980,000 distinct CDR3 sequences, of which less than 30% were seen once. Roughly 31% of the sample belongs to the ten largest clones. The treatment or condition label on this specimen signifies: allogeneic hematopoietic cell transplantation with graft depleted of TCRalphabeta T cells and CD19 B cells. The children who served as transplant recipients had been given grafts of TCRalphabeta/CD19-depleted allogeneic hematopoietic cells.

Sequenced material: PBMCs, mostly from graft donor cells, taken 360 days after TCRalphabeta/CD19-depleted stem cell transplant. The receptor was isolated from a boy less than two years old who had a stem cell transplant for SCID, so the T cells may come from the graft donor.

The sequence in DNA is TGCAGTGCTAGACCTAACCAGGGGGCGCTCGGCTATGGCTACACCTTC. It translates to CSARPNQGALGYGYTF. Recombination joined TRBV20-1 with TRBJ1-2; 8 central nucleotides agree with TRBD1. Trimmed from V: 2 bases; trimmed from J: 4 bases; junction bases lacking a gene match: 12. Taken from cysteine to phenylalanine, the CDR3 has 16 residues. Only CDR3 DNA remains: 48 bases, in frame from the first base. The germline V gene (reference sequence) gives CDR1 as DFQATT and CDR2 as SNEGSKA.